The 25 T cell receptor beta chains below come from one sample, sequenced in a study of graft-versus-host responses after intestinal transplantation. Only in-frame clones appear in the TCRdb table, and some are missing; sequencing was by immunoSEQ multiplex PCR. The sample holds over a thousand clones; less than 85% are singletons and the top ten take over 7%. Graft material was processed, releasing intraepithelial and lamina propria lymphocytes. The material was ileum tissue, obtained 7 days after intestinal transplantation. The receptor set was obtained from a human patient who received an intestinal transplant, so some T cells may come from the graft donor.

The chain links TRBV2 to TRBJ1-1, with D perhaps TRBD1 (6 bases). With 5 bases removed from V and 0 bases from J, the gap between germline ends came to 13 bases. The germline V gene has CDR1 SNHLY and CDR2 FYNNEI. The CDR3 runs to 15 residues. The CDR3 protein is CASSLRGQVNTEAFF. CDR3 DNA sequence: TGTGCCAGCAGTCTAAGGGGACAAGTGAACACTGAAGCTTTCTTT.

The chain uses TRBV5-1 and TRBJ2-2, with 7 nucleotides matching TRBD1. The V gene end was trimmed by 4 bases and the J gene end by 5 bases; junction bases not matched to a gene: 2. This CDR3 comprises 13 residues. Germline V gene sequence: CDR1 SGHRS, CDR2 YFSETQ. CDR3 DNA sequence: TGCGCCAGCAGCCAACAGGGGACCGGGGAGCTGTTTTTT. Its translation is CASSQQGTGELFF.

This clone has a single count. This chain uses TRBV5-8 with TRBJ1-1; D is possibly TRBD1 (6 bases). The V gene's germline CDR1 is SGHTS and CDR2 YDEGEE. V was cut by 0 bases and J by 2 bases, with 14 bases left in between. The CDR3 has 16 amino acids. The CDR3 protein is CASSLVTGTKNTEAFF. The CDR3, as DNA: TGTGCCAGCAGCTTGGTGACAGGCACTAAAAACACTGAAGCTTTCTTT.

The chain couples TRBV11-2 to TRBJ2-7, with D perhaps being TRBD1 or TRBD2 (6 bases each). The CDR3 is 14 residues long. Trimming removed 0 bases from V and 3 bases from J, with 9 bases in between. Germline V gives CDR1 SGHAT, CDR2 FQNNGV. The CDR3 loop is CASSLEGGNYEQYF. In nucleotides, the CDR3 is TGTGCCAGCAGCTTAGAAGGGGGGAACTACGAGCAGTACTTC.

This clone occurred a few times. The chain uses TRBV9 and TRBJ1-2, with D hard to call. The CDR3 has 15 residues. Trimming cost V 5 bases and J 4 bases, with 18 bases left between them. CDR1 SGDLS and CDR2 YYNGEE come from the germline V gene. CDR3 amino acids: CASRSDHSPSYGYTF. The CDR3 DNA follows: TGTGCCAGCAGGTCTGACCACTCCCCTTCCTATGGCTACACCTTC.

This chain uses TRBV7-6 with TRBJ1-1; D gene unclear. Germline CDR1 SGHVS, CDR2 FNYEAQ. V was pared by 4 bases and J by 0 bases, with 9 bases between. The CDR3 extends over 14 amino acids. CDR3 sequence reads: CASSSGGVNTEAFF. The CDR3 DNA sequence: TGTGCCAGCAGCTCGGGAGGAGTGAACACTGAAGCTTTCTTT.

This clone has just a few counts. This chain joins TRBV10-3 and TRBJ2-7, with 9 bases identical to TRBD1. The CDR3 has 16 amino acids. Trimming removed 2 bases from V and 5 bases from J; junction bases left unmatched: 10. Germline V lookup: CDR1 ENHRY, CDR2 SYGVKD. CDR3 sequence (DNA): TGTGCCATCAGTGAGCCTGTCGGGACAGGGATTAACGAGCAGTACTTC. Protein: CAISEPVGTGINEQYF.

This clone has just a few counts. V is TRBV6-1 and J is TRBJ1-5; the D is unclear. Trimming took 6 bases from V and 1 from J, leaving 7 bases between them. Germline V lookup: CDR1 MNHNS, CDR2 SASEGT. The CDR3 sequence is 13 residues long. CDR3 bases: TGTGCCAGCAGGATAGACAGCAATCAGCCCCAGCATTTT. Translated: CASRIDSNQPQHF.

The chain joins TRBV5-1 to TRBJ1-1, with 11 bases fitting TRBD1. This CDR3 comprises 15 residues. V was pared by 4 bases and J by 6 bases, with 8 bases of the junction left unmatched. Germline CDR1 reads SGHRS; CDR2 reads YFSETQ. In DNA form, the CDR3 reads TGCGCCAGCAGCCCCAGGGACAGGGGGTACGCTGAAGCTTTCTTT. Amino acid sequence: CASSPRDRGYAEAFF.

The chain joins TRBV7-6 to TRBJ2-1; D not certain. CDR1 SGHVS and CDR2 FNYEAQ come from the germline V gene. Trimming removed 1 base at V and 4 bases at J, with 14 bases between. This CDR3 region has 16 residues. DNA for the CDR3: TGTGCCAGCAGCTTAGAGGCGGAGCAAAGTTACAATGAGCAGTTCTTC. Translated: CASSLEAEQSYNEQFF. Variable domain in full (rest from reference TRBV7-6 and TRBJ2-1): GAGVSQSPRYKVTKRGQDVALRCDPISGHVSLYWYRQALGQGPEFLTYFNYEAQQDKSGLPNDRFSAERPEGSISTLTIQRTEQRDSAMYRCASSLEAEQSYNEQFFGPGTRLTVL.

This clone was observed a handful of times. The chain links TRBV6-1 to TRBJ1-1, with a weak D call TRBD1 (6 bases). Between the trimmed V and J ends, which lost 6 bases and 1 base, there was a span of 15 bases. This CDR3 spans 15 amino acids. Germline CDR1 and CDR2: MNHNS and SASEGT. The CDR3 DNA follows: TGTGCCAGCAGACCCGCGGGGGGCTCGAACACTGAAGCTTTCTTT. This sequence encodes CASRPAGGSNTEAFF.

The V and J genes are TRBV27 and TRBJ2-7; TRBD1 agrees at 7 bases. The V segment lost 6 bases and the J segment 4 bases; nucleotides outside the gene matches: 12. The CDR3 loop spans 15 amino acids. Germline CDR1 is MNHEY and CDR2 is SMNVEV (reference sequence). This CDR3 is CASSARDRARYEQYF. The CDR3 DNA follows: TGTGCCAGCAGCGCCCGCGACAGGGCACGGTACGAGCAGTACTTC.

V and J are TRBV6-5 and TRBJ1-2, with 8 nucleotides matching TRBD1. CDR1 and CDR2 from the germline V gene are MNHEY and SVGAGI. The CDR3 contains 14 residues. V lost 5 bases and J lost 2; bases outside the gene matches: 4. Written as DNA, the CDR3 is TGTGCCAGCAGTCCCGACAGGGGCAACTATGGCTACACCTTC. Translating it yields CASSPDRGNYGYTF.

The DNA for the CDR3 is TGTGCCAGCAGCCAAAGTTTCACCAGAGAGACCCAGTACTTC. Its protein product is CASSQSFTRETQYF. The gene calls are TRBV14 and TRBJ2-5; D is unresolved. Germline CDR1 SGHDN, CDR2 FVKESK. Trimming shortened V by 2 bases and J by 4 bases, and 11 bases separated the two germline ends. The CDR3 totals 14 residues.

This sequence joins TRBV4-3 and TRBJ2-1, with unresolved D. CDR3 size: 15 residues. Between the trimmed V and J ends, which lost 0 bases and 4 bases, there was a span of 10 bases. The germline gives CDR1 LGHNA, CDR2 YSLEER. As DNA, the CDR3 is TGCGCCAGCAGCCAAGATTTTGACGGGTACAATGAGCAGTTCTTC. This codes for CASSQDFDGYNEQFF.

The CDR3 region has the DNA TGTGCCAGCAGCACGGACAGGGTCAGCAATCAGCCCCAGCATTTT. Residues: CASSTDRVSNQPQHF. V is TRBV7-8 and J is TRBJ1-5; 8 nucleotides match TRBD1. Per the germline V gene, CDR1 is SGHVS and CDR2 is FQNEAQ. Losses at the gene ends were 5 bases for V and 1 base for J; bases not matched to a gene: 4. The CDR3 contains 15 residues.

This clone was detected once. This chain uses TRBV6-1 with TRBJ1-2; D gene uncertain. The CDR3 contains 15 residues. Germline assignment: CDR1 MNHNS and CDR2 SASEGT. The ends were cut back, 3 bases at V and 0 bases at J, with 11 bases in the middle. The CDR3: CASSDRVAANYGYTF. Written as DNA, the CDR3 is TGTGCCAGCAGTGACCGGGTCGCGGCTAACTATGGCTACACCTTC.

The V call is TRBV6-1, the J call TRBJ2-1, with 11 bases lining up with TRBD2. Germline V lookup: CDR1 MNHNS, CDR2 SASEGT. CDR3 length: 15 amino acids. Trimming took 5 bases from V and 10 from J; bases not matched to a gene: 10. The CDR3 DNA sequence: TGTGCCAGCAGTTTAGCGGGGGGGCCGGTCGGAGAGCAGTTCTTC. Translation: CASSLAGGPVGEQFF.

V and J are TRBV6-6 and TRBJ1-1, with D maybe TRBD1 (6 bases). Trimming left V 5 bases short and J 6 bases short, with 19 bases between. Germline values: CDR1 MNHNY, CDR2 SVGAGI (reference sequence). The CDR3 loop spans 15 amino acids. The CDR3 sequence is CASSAQGGPVAEAFF. CDR3 nucleotides: TGTGCCAGCAGTGCCCAAGGGGGGCCTGTAGCTGAAGCTTTCTTT.

The CDR3 DNA is TGCGCCAGCAGTGCAGGAGACAATGAGCAGTTCTTC. Residues: CASSAGDNEQFF. This chain uses TRBV10-2 with TRBJ2-1; the D is unclear. CDR1 and CDR2 (germline): WSHSY, SAAADI. The V end lost 4 bases, the J end lost 5 bases, and 6 bases lay between the germline ends. The CDR3 consists of 12 residues.

This clone was detected a few times. This chain connects TRBV30 to TRBJ1-6; D gene unclear. The germline V gene encodes CDR1 GTSNPN and CDR2 SVGIG (reference sequence). Trimming stripped 2 bases from V and 10 bases from J, with 9 bases between. The CDR3 totals 12 residues. CDR3 residues: CAWSLGGSPLHF. Here the CDR3 DNA reads TGTGCCTGGAGTCTGGGTGGCTCACCCCTCCACTTT.

The rearrangement uses TRBV7-3 and TRBJ2-3, with D unresolved. Germline V gene lookup returns CDR1 SGHTA and CDR2 FQGTGA. With 5 bases removed from V and 2 bases from J, the gap between germline ends came to 14 bases. The CDR3 is 15 amino acids. As DNA, the CDR3 is TGTGCCAGCAGCCCCCTCAATCGGGCCACAGATACGCAGTATTTT. Protein product: CASSPLNRATDTQYF.

The chain recombines TRBV25-1 with TRBJ2-7, with 7 bases lining up with TRBD2. CDR1 and CDR2 from the germline V gene are MGHDK and SYGVNS. There are 15 residues in the CDR3. The V gene end was trimmed by 2 bases and the J gene end by 0 bases; junction bases not matched to a gene: 4. In nucleotides, the CDR3 is TGTGCCAGCAGTGAAGCAAGCGGGGCCTCCTACGAGCAGTACTTC. Translation: CASSEASGASYEQYF.

There are a few counts of this clone. The chain is built from TRBV9 and TRBJ2-1; a weak D match, TRBD2 (7 bases). V was clipped by 5 bases and J by 5 bases, with 17 bases between them. Germline CDR1 and CDR2: SGDLS and YYNGEE. The CDR3 loop spans 15 amino acids. The CDR3 region has the DNA TGTGCCAGCAGTTCAGAGGGGGGGGCGAACAATGAGCAGTTCTTC. It yields the protein CASSSEGGANNEQFF.

The chain joins TRBV9 to TRBJ2-3; possible D gene TRBD1, 5 bases. The CDR3 is 15 residues long. Trimming removed 0 bases from V and 0 bases from J, with 8 bases in between. The germline V gene encodes CDR1 SGDLS and CDR2 YYNGEE. The DNA for the CDR3 is TGTGCCAGCAGCGTAGGGGGCTTAAGCACAGATACGCAGTATTTT. Translation: CASSVGGLSTDTQYF.